In its sample, the clone carrying this T cell receptor beta chain was seen a few times. Its antigen is currently unknown. This entry belongs to a study of post-analysis software for immune sequencing data. Study-wide results and caveats: The authors found that F measure strongly co-clustered same-batch samples.

Every TCR beta cDNA library bore unique molecular identifiers. One entry per CDR3 protein, called by TCRdb with MiXCR from the PCR reads. The repertoire holds about 560,000 distinct CDR3 sequences, with roughly 40% as singletons. Specimen: blood. The receptor was isolated from a girl aged 10 to 17 with multiple sclerosis.

CDR3 protein: CASSPRSLFEYQETQYF. CDR3 nucleotide sequence: TGTGCCAGCAGCCCCCGGAGTCTTTTTGAGTACCAAGAGACCCAGTACTTC. V and J are TRBV7-9 and TRBJ2-5, with D unclear. This CDR3 is 17 amino acids long. CDR1 and CDR2 (germline): SEHNR, FQNEAQ (reference sequence). Trimming removed 5 bases at V and 0 bases at J, with 19 bases between.